The 30 T cell receptor beta chains listed next were all sequenced from one sample in a study of graft-versus-host responses after intestinal transplantation. Libraries were prepared by immunoSEQ multiplex PCR; TCRdb keeps only in-frame clonotypes and omits some of them. The sample records some 110,000 clones, 90% to 95% being singletons. For these receptors, no antigen is known. Material: unstimulated CD8+ T cells sorted from spleen or lymph node cells, obtained before transplant. Receptors originate from a human donor who was the organ donor for an intestinal transplant.

CDR3 bases: TGTGCCAGCTCACCAAAGGAGTGGGAGTACGGCGACGAGCAGTACTTC. Translated, it gives CASSPKEWEYGDEQYF. V and J are TRBV18 and TRBJ2-7; possible D gene TRBD2, 5 bases. The V gene lost 2 bases and the J gene lost 5 bases, with 19 bases spanning the gap. Germline CDR1 is KGHSH and CDR2 is LQKENI. The CDR3 has 16 amino acids.

J is TRBJ1-2 and V is TRBV2; no reliable D call. The CDR3 runs 13 residues. The germline gives CDR1 SNHLY, CDR2 FYNNEI. The V and J ends lost 3 bases and 2 bases respectively, with 7 bases between them. The CDR3 nucleotides are TGTGCCAGCAGTGACCCGTCGAACTATGGCTACACCTTC. Residues: CASSDPSNYGYTF.

This clone was observed a single time. The rearrangement uses TRBV4-1 and TRBJ2-7, with a possible D match to TRBD1 (6 bases). Per the germline V gene, CDR1 is MGHRA and CDR2 is YSYEKL. The CDR3 runs 15 residues. Trimming took off 4 bases at V and 0 bases at J, with 13 bases between the two ends. The chain's CDR3 is CASSRRDTSSYEQYF. The CDR3 DNA sequence: TGCGCCAGCAGCCGACGGGACACGAGCTCCTACGAGCAGTACTTC.

The rearrangement links TRBV28 to TRBJ2-3; possibly TRBD2 for D (6 bases). Per the germline V gene, CDR1 is MDHEN and CDR2 is SYDVKM. The CDR3 sequence is 15 residues long. V dropped 8 bases and J dropped 1 base, with 16 bases sitting between them. The CDR3 DNA reads TGTGCCAGCGGCTTCCGGGAGCGGGGCACAGATACGCAGTATTTT. Translation gives CASGFRERGTDTQYF.

The chain recombines TRBV19 with TRBJ2-3, with D possibly being TRBD2 (5 bases). The germline V gene encodes CDR1 LNHDA and CDR2 SQIVND (reference sequence). The CDR3 runs 12 residues. Deletions cut 5 bases from V and 6 bases from J, with 9 bases between. The CDR3: CASSAGGDTQYF. DNA of the CDR3: TGTGCCAGTAGTGCGGGTGGCGATACGCAGTATTTT.

The chain combines TRBV4-1 with TRBJ2-1; 7 bases line up with TRBD2. CDR3 length: 17 residues. CDR1 is MGHRA and CDR2 is YSYEKL in the germline V gene. Trimming took 0 bases from V and 0 from J; bases not matched to a gene: 5. DNA for the CDR3: TGCGCCAGCAGCCAAGACCCCGGGACTACCTCCTACAATGAGCAGTTCTTC. The encoded protein is CASSQDPGTTSYNEQFF.

This chain uses TRBV27 with TRBJ2-7; unclear D gene. The V gene lost 6 bases and the J gene lost 0 bases, with 12 bases spanning the gap. The CDR3 extends over 14 amino acids. Germline V gene sequence: CDR1 MNHEY, CDR2 SMNVEV (reference sequence). This chain's CDR3 is CASSPKRVSYEQYF. The CDR3, as DNA: TGTGCCAGCAGCCCAAAACGGGTCTCCTACGAGCAGTACTTC.

V gene TRBV25-1 combines with J gene TRBJ2-2, with 9 positions matching TRBD2. CDR3 length equals 17 residues. Per germline, CDR1 MGHDK and CDR2 SYGVNS. Losses at the gene ends were 3 bases for V and 4 bases for J; bases not matched to a gene: 9. Here the CDR3 reads CASSESSGRMGTGELFF. In nucleotides, the CDR3 is TGTGCCAGCAGTGAGTCAAGCGGGAGGATGGGCACCGGGGAGCTGTTTTTT.

The rearrangement joins TRBV6-5 to TRBJ2-1; 9 bases fit TRBD1. The CDR3 sequence is 15 residues long. The germline gives CDR1 MNHEY, CDR2 SVGAGI. V was pared by 6 bases and J by 3 bases, with 6 bases of the junction left unmatched. CDR3 in DNA: TGTGCCAGCAGCCCCGACAGGGGGTTCTACAATGAGCAGTTCTTC. This encodes CASSPDRGFYNEQFF.

This CDR3 is CSASRRDREAEQYF. The CDR3 DNA reads as TGCAGCGCCTCCCGTCGGGACAGGGAGGCCGAGCAGTACTTC. V gene TRBV29-1 combines with J gene TRBJ2-7, with TRBD1 identical over 9 bases. CDR3 length: 14 residues. Germline loops: CDR1 SQVTM, CDR2 ANQGSEA. V was pared by 7 bases and J by 6 bases, with 13 bases of the junction left unmatched.

The rearrangement joins TRBV5-6 to TRBJ1-2, with 8 bases lining up with TRBD1. After removal of 4 bases from V and 3 bases from J, the junction contained 8 bases not matched to a gene. Germline CDR1 is SGHDT and CDR2 is YYEEEE. This CDR3 contains 15 residues. The CDR3 protein is CASSPMDRADYGYTF. The CDR3 nucleotides read TGTGCCAGCAGCCCCATGGACAGGGCGGACTATGGCTACACCTTC.

The rearrangement links TRBV10-3 to TRBJ1-2, with 11 bases identical to TRBD1. The CDR3 has 15 residues. With V trimmed by 0 bases and J by 4 bases, 1 base remained unmatched. Germline values: CDR1 ENHRY, CDR2 SYGVKD. DNA of the CDR3: TGTGCCATCAGTGAGTCGGGACAGGGGGGCTATGGCTACACCTTC. Translating gives CAISESGQGGYGYTF.

In its sample, this clone was seen once. The chain recombines TRBV6-4 with TRBJ2-6; D is perhaps TRBD2 (6 bases). The CDR3 is made up of 19 amino acids. The germline V and J ends were trimmed by 6 bases and 3 bases, with 24 bases remaining between them. Germline V gene lookup returns CDR1 MRHNA and CDR2 SNTAGT. This chain's CDR3 is CASSPPEREVLLGANVLTF. DNA for the CDR3: TGTGCCAGCAGCCCACCTGAGAGGGAGGTTCTGCTTGGGGCCAACGTCCTGACTTTC.

The rearrangement uses TRBV13 and TRBJ2-1; 13 bases are a match to TRBD2. Germline V gene sequence: CDR1 PRHDT, CDR2 FYEKMQ (reference sequence). The CDR3 spans 17 residues. J gave up 9 bases and V 6 bases, and 14 bases lay outside the gene matches. In nucleotides, the CDR3 is TGTGCCAGCAGTCTGCCGGGAGGACTAGCGGGAGTCGGTGAGCAGTTCTTC. Protein product: CASSLPGGLAGVGEQFF.

The rearrangement uses TRBV27 and TRBJ2-7; D possibly corresponds to TRBD1 (6 bases). CDR1 is MNHEY, CDR2 SMNVEV, per germline (reference sequence). Trimming cost V 4 bases and J 1 base, with 8 bases left between them. The CDR3 runs to 13 residues. The DNA for the CDR3 is TGTGCCAGCAGTTGGCAGGGGTCCTACGAGCAGTACTTC. Translating it yields CASSWQGSYEQYF.

The V gene is TRBV27, the J gene TRBJ2-1, with D possibly being TRBD2 (5 bases). Germline V gene data show CDR1 as MNHEY and CDR2 as SMNVEV (reference sequence). V was pared by 5 bases and J by 8 bases, with 10 bases between. This CDR3 has 12 amino acids. The CDR3 sequence is CASSGLAHEQFF. CDR3 bases: TGTGCCAGCAGTGGACTGGCCCATGAGCAGTTCTTC.

This chain joins TRBV6-4 and TRBJ1-3; the D gene is possibly TRBD1 (6 bases). This CDR3 comprises 21 residues. V was trimmed by 2 bases and J by 0 bases, leaving 26 bases between them. Germline values: CDR1 MRHNA, CDR2 SNTAGT. The CDR3 sequence: CASSDGDTGNRRGRSGNTIYF. In DNA form, the CDR3 reads TGTGCCAGCAGTGACGGGGATACAGGGAACCGACGGGGGCGCTCTGGAAACACCATATATTTT.

The genes are TRBV28 and TRBJ2-3; no clear D. Trimming shortened V by 2 bases and J by 0 bases, and 6 bases separated the two germline ends. The CDR3 spans 14 residues. CDR1 MDHEN and CDR2 SYDVKM come from the germline V gene. The DNA for the CDR3 is TGTGCCAGCAGTTTAGCCAGCAGCACAGATACGCAGTATTTT. Translated, it gives CASSLASSTDTQYF.

This clone was recorded only once. The rearrangement links TRBV11-2 to TRBJ2-2, with TRBD1 as a possible D gene (5 bases). Trimming cost V 1 base and J 5 bases, with 11 bases left between them. CDR3 length: 15 residues. CDR1 is SGHAT and CDR2 is FQNNGV in the germline V gene. CDR3 in DNA: TGTGCCAGCAGCTTAGGAATTTGGACAACCGGGGAGCTGTTTTTT. Its protein is CASSLGIWTTGELFF.

The chain carries TRBV10-2 and TRBJ2-5; possible D gene TRBD1, 5 bases. Germline V CDR1 and CDR2: WSHSY, SAAADI. CDR3 size: 17 residues. Trimming shortened V by 0 bases and J by 5 bases, and 19 bases separated the two germline ends. The CDR3 sequence: CASSESFDSPHGETQYF. The CDR3 nucleotides read TGCGCCAGCAGTGAGTCGTTCGACAGTCCCCACGGGGAGACCCAGTACTTC.

The CDR3 DNA follows: TGTGCCAGCAGCTCCGGACCGCTCTCTGGAAACACCATATATTTT. It yields the protein CASSSGPLSGNTIYF. The chain has TRBV7-9 and TRBJ1-3, with no clear D. The CDR3 runs to 15 residues. Germline CDR1 SEHNR, CDR2 FQNEAQ (reference sequence). The V and J ends lost 4 bases and 0 bases respectively, with 10 bases between them.

J is TRBJ2-3 and V is TRBV9; TRBD1 is a possible D gene (6 bases). The CDR3 sequence is 16 residues long. CDR1 and CDR2 (germline): SGDLS, YYNGEE. With 0 bases removed from V and 2 bases from J, the gap between germline ends came to 13 bases. Here the CDR3 DNA reads TGTGCCAGCAGCGTAGTAGGACAGCAATACACAGATACGCAGTATTTT. Protein: CASSVVGQQYTDTQYF.

The rearrangement joins TRBV9 to TRBJ2-1; tentative D call: TRBD2 (5 bases). From germline, CDR1 is SGDLS and CDR2 YYNGEE. This CDR3 is built from 14 residues. V lost 2 bases, J lost 13 bases, and 19 bases lay in between. The DNA for the CDR3 is TGTGCCAGCAGCGTTAACTTAAGAGGGATACCCCAGTTCTTC. This codes for CASSVNLRGIPQFF.

The rearrangement uses TRBV27 and TRBJ2-3; D not resolved. CDR3 size: 14 residues. Trimming removed 1 base from V and 0 bases from J, with 5 bases in between. Germline CDR1 reads MNHEY; CDR2 reads SMNVEV (reference sequence). This chain's CDR3 is CASSLYTSTDTQYF. CDR3 nucleotides: TGTGCCAGCAGTTTATACACCAGCACAGATACGCAGTATTTT.

The chain uses TRBV9 and TRBJ2-4; 7 positions agree with TRBD1. The ends lost 3 bases at V and 8 bases at J; junction bases unmatched: 20. The CDR3 has 18 residues. Germline V gives CDR1 SGDLS, CDR2 YYNGEE. The CDR3, as DNA: TGTGCCAGCAGCGCAGCCCCCCTCGACAGGGAAGAACGGGACATTCAGTACTTC. Its protein product is CASSAAPLDREERDIQYF.

DNA for the CDR3: TGTGCCAGCAGTTGGGCGACTAGCGGGAGCTCCTACGAGCAGTACTTC. This codes for CASSWATSGSSYEQYF. This chain links TRBV28 with TRBJ2-7, with 12 positions matching TRBD2. The CDR3 loop spans 16 amino acids. The germline V gene has CDR1 MDHEN and CDR2 SYDVKM. After removal of 4 bases from V and 0 bases from J, the junction contained 4 bases not matched to a gene.

CDR3 region: CASSWTIMYDEQFF. CDR3 nucleotides: TGTGCCAGCAGTTGGACAATAATGTACGATGAGCAGTTCTTC. This chain joins TRBV5-6 and TRBJ2-1, with D possibly TRBD1 on 5 matching bases. The CDR3 totals 14 residues. V lost 5 bases to trimming and J lost 8 bases, with 17 bases between them. CDR1 is SGHDT and CDR2 is YYEEEE in the germline V gene.

The genes are TRBV7-9 and TRBJ2-7; TRBD2 matches 12 bases. The CDR3 is 18 residues long. Germline CDR1 SEHNR, CDR2 FQNEAQ (reference sequence). J was trimmed by 2 bases and V by 4 bases; bases with no gene match: 12. CDR3 nucleotide sequence: TGTGCCAGCAGCTCTCGGACTAGCGGGGCCTCAACCCCCTACGAGCAGTACTTC. It is translated as CASSSRTSGASTPYEQYF.

The rearrangement joins TRBV6-1 to TRBJ1-5; the D gene is possibly TRBD1 (6 bases). Germline V CDR1 and CDR2: MNHNS, SASEGT. The CDR3 is made up of 14 amino acids. V was shortened by 2 bases and J by 2 bases, with 7 bases between the two germline ends. CDR3 DNA sequence: TGTGCCAGCAGTGAATGGACAGGCAATCAGCCCCAGCATTTT. Residues: CASSEWTGNQPQHF.

The chain employs TRBV27 and TRBJ2-3; 10 nucleotides agree with TRBD2. The CDR3 is 15 residues long. CDR1 is MNHEY and CDR2 is SMNVEV in the germline V gene (reference sequence). J gave up 4 bases and V 5 bases, and 6 bases lay outside the gene matches. The CDR3 DNA sequence: TGTGCCAGCAGTCCTCTAGCGGGAGTCCCAGATACGCAGTATTTT. Residues: CASSPLAGVPDTQYF.